Below are 25 T cell receptor beta chains sequenced from a single sample in a study of cytomegalovirus exposure and HLA in healthy donors. It was with 60 Vbeta and 13 Jbeta primers that the PCR ran. TCRdb keeps only in-frame clones here, not all; method: immunoSEQ multiplex PCR. The data hold around 30,000 clones, with 80% to 90% observed a single time. The sequenced sample was PBMCs. These receptors originate from a boy younger than 18 in good health and CMV-seronegative.

This clone occurred a few times. The chain has TRBV18 and TRBJ2-7; D unclear. The germline CDR1 and CDR2 sequences are KGHSH and LQKENI. The CDR3 has 12 amino acids. The V end lost 2 bases, the J end lost 3 bases, and 5 bases lay between the germline ends. The CDR3: CASSPGGYEQYF. CDR3 nucleotide sequence: TGTGCCAGCTCACCAGGCGGCTACGAGCAGTACTTC.

This chain links TRBV9 with TRBJ1-2; D not resolved. The CDR3 extends over 13 amino acids. Trimming left V 2 bases short and J 10 bases short, with 15 bases between. From germline, CDR1 is SGDLS and CDR2 YYNGEE. CDR3: CASSVSIGISYTF. DNA for the CDR3: TGTGCCAGCAGCGTTTCTATCGGGATTTCCTACACCTTC.

The rearrangement links TRBV25-1 to TRBJ2-3, with 9 bases matching TRBD1. The CDR3 sequence is 16 residues long. Trimming removed 5 bases from V and 3 bases from J; junction bases left unmatched: 9. Germline CDR1 and CDR2: MGHDK and SYGVNS. This CDR3 is CASSSGQGLETDTQYF. DNA of the CDR3: TGTGCCAGCAGTTCGGGACAGGGATTGGAGACAGATACGCAGTATTTT.

This rearrangement joins TRBV18 to TRBJ2-7, with D possibly TRBD2 on 6 matching bases. Trimming took off 4 bases at V and 5 bases at J, with 15 bases between the two ends. Germline loops: CDR1 KGHSH, CDR2 LQKENI. The CDR3 has 14 residues. Here the CDR3 reads CASSLDRGSDEQYF. The CDR3 nucleotides are TGTGCCAGCTCACTCGACCGGGGGTCTGACGAGCAGTACTTC.

The rearrangement uses TRBV7-3 and TRBJ2-3; no firm D call. Germline CDR1 is SGHTA and CDR2 is FQGTGA. V dropped 6 bases and J dropped 2 bases, with 15 bases sitting between them. The CDR3 covers 15 residues. CDR3 protein: CASSDASHYTDTQYF. The CDR3 DNA sequence: TGTGCCAGCAGTGATGCCTCCCACTACACAGATACGCAGTATTTT. The whole variable domain, filled in from reference TRBV7-3 and TRBJ2-3, reads GAGVSQTPSNKVTEKGKYVELRCDPISGHTALYWYRQSLGQGPEFLIYFQGTGAADDSGLPNDRFFAVRPEGSVSTLKIQRTERGDSAVYLCASSDASHYTDTQYFGPGTRLTVL.

The table lists this clone with a count of one. The V call is TRBV19, the J call TRBJ2-3; TRBD2 aligns across 7 bases. CDR1 is LNHDA and CDR2 is SQIVND in the germline V gene (reference sequence). The CDR3 loop spans 16 amino acids. The V segment lost 1 base and the J segment 8 bases; nucleotides outside the gene matches: 12. This CDR3 is CASSIVSSGVKGTQYF. The CDR3 DNA sequence: TGTGCCAGTAGTATAGTCTCTAGCGGTGTTAAGGGTACGCAGTATTTT.

The CDR3 sequence is CASSNRQGSTGELFF. DNA of the CDR3: TGCGCCAGCAGCAACAGACAGGGGAGCACCGGGGAGCTGTTTTTT. The V gene is TRBV5-1, the J gene TRBJ2-2, with TRBD1 matching 8 bases. Germline CDR1 SGHRS, CDR2 YFSETQ. V lost 4 bases and J lost 4; bases outside the gene matches: 6. The CDR3 spans 15 residues.

The chain recombines TRBV27 with TRBJ2-7; 8 positions agree with TRBD1. Trimming removed 0 bases from V and 1 base from J; junction bases left unmatched: 8. The germline gives CDR1 MNHEY, CDR2 SMNVEV (reference sequence). The CDR3 sequence is 17 residues long. CDR3 loop: CASSLSMIGQGSYEQYF. The DNA for the CDR3 is TGTGCCAGCAGTTTATCGATGATAGGACAGGGATCCTACGAGCAGTACTTC.

The chain links TRBV18 to TRBJ2-3, with D perhaps matching TRBD1 (5 bases). Trimming removed 0 bases from V and 6 bases from J, with 7 bases in between. The CDR3 loop spans 13 amino acids. Looked up from germline, CDR1 is KGHSH and CDR2 is LQKENI. The CDR3 reads CASSPPAGDTQYF. The CDR3 DNA reads as TGTGCCAGCTCACCACCTGCAGGGGATACGCAGTATTTT.

The chain combines TRBV9 with TRBJ2-3; D might be TRBD1 (6 bases). The CDR3 length is 15 residues. Looked up from germline, CDR1 is SGDLS and CDR2 is YYNGEE. Trimming removed 0 bases at V and 2 bases at J, with 10 bases between. Written as DNA, the CDR3 is TGTGCCAGCAGCGTAGGGCTGGGGGCCACAGATACGCAGTATTTT. Its protein is CASSVGLGATDTQYF.

This sequence joins TRBV7-9 and TRBJ1-2; unclear D gene. CDR3 size: 13 residues. The germline gives CDR1 SEHNR, CDR2 FQNEAQ (reference sequence). Trimming pared 1 base from V and 4 bases from J, leaving 7 bases between. CDR3 loop: CASSLVGSYGYTF. The CDR3 region has the DNA TGTGCCAGCAGCTTAGTGGGCAGCTATGGCTACACCTTC.

The chain uses TRBV7-9 and TRBJ1-2; D is ambiguous. Germline CDR1 SEHNR, CDR2 FQNEAQ (reference sequence). Trimming left V 1 base short and J 5 bases short, with 8 bases between. The CDR3 is 13 residues long. This CDR3 reads CASSLVTEYGYTF. Here the CDR3 DNA reads TGTGCCAGCAGCTTAGTTACTGAATATGGCTACACCTTC.

The CDR3 DNA reads as TGTGCCAGCAGCGTAGGGACTAGCCGAGAGACCCAGTACTTC. This encodes CASSVGTSRETQYF. This chain connects TRBV9 to TRBJ2-5, with 8 bases aligning to TRBD2. Germline CDR1 is SGDLS and CDR2 is YYNGEE. V shed 0 bases, J shed 4 bases, and the junction held 2 bases outside the gene matches. CDR3 length: 14 residues.

This clone has a single count. The chain uses TRBV11-2 and TRBJ2-1, with D possibly being TRBD2 (5 bases). Trimming cost V 4 bases and J 8 bases, with 18 bases left between them. The CDR3 consists of 15 residues. Germline assignment: CDR1 SGHAT and CDR2 FQNNGV. Here the CDR3 reads CASSSINEGVDEQFF. For the CDR3, the DNA is TGTGCCAGCAGCTCCATAAATGAGGGCGTGGATGAGCAGTTCTTC.

This clone was counted between two and nine times. The genes are TRBV25-1 and TRBJ1-5, with TRBD1 as a possible D gene (6 bases). The CDR3 consists of 15 residues. The germline gives CDR1 MGHDK, CDR2 SYGVNS. The V end was cut by 3 bases, the J end by 1 base, with 10 bases between. The CDR3 DNA reads as TGTGCCAGCAGTGATGCAGGGGACAGCAATCAGCCCCAGCATTTT. Encoded protein: CASSDAGDSNQPQHF.

This chain links TRBV2 with TRBJ1-2; D may be TRBD1 (6 bases). Trimming stripped 5 bases from V and 7 bases from J, with 20 bases between. CDR3 length: 15 amino acids. The germline gives CDR1 SNHLY, CDR2 FYNNEI. CDR3 loop: CASSTRREGEGGYTF. The CDR3 nucleotides are TGTGCCAGCAGTACCCGTCGGGAGGGGGAGGGTGGCTACACCTTC.

V gene TRBV5-8 combines with J gene TRBJ2-3; 8 bases map to TRBD2. Germline values: CDR1 SGHTS, CDR2 YDEGEE. The CDR3 is 16 residues long. With 5 bases clipped from V and 0 bases from J, the junction kept 8 bases outside the gene matches. The CDR3 coding sequence is TGTGCCAGCAGGTCCCGGGGGGGCCCGAGCACAGATACGCAGTATTTT. It encodes CASRSRGGPSTDTQYF.

V and J are TRBV19 and TRBJ2-1, with D tentatively TRBD1 (6 bases). The V gene's germline CDR1 is LNHDA and CDR2 SQIVND (reference sequence). The germline V and J ends were trimmed by 4 bases and 1 base, with 14 bases remaining between them. The CDR3 runs 16 residues. CDR3 DNA: TGTGCCAGTAGTAATCCCGGGACACCATCCTACAATGAGCAGTTCTTC. Amino acids: CASSNPGTPSYNEQFF. Full variable domain (rest looked up from reference TRBV19 and TRBJ2-1): DGGITQSPKYLFRKEGQNVTLSCEQNLNHDAMYWYRQDPGQGLRLIYYSQIVNDFQKGDIAEGYSVSREKKESFPLTVTSAQKNPTAFYLCASSNPGTPSYNEQFFGPGTRLTVL.

The chain uses TRBV7-2 and TRBJ2-3; 7 bases are shared with TRBD1. Germline lookup yields CDR1 SGHTA and CDR2 FQGNSA. V gave up 3 bases and J gave up 7 bases; unmatched junction bases: 10. CDR3 size: 15 residues. Here the CDR3 reads CASSFQGQSYNTQYF. The CDR3, as DNA: TGTGCCAGCAGCTTCCAGGGACAGAGCTACAATACGCAGTATTTT.

The chain carries TRBV4-1 and TRBJ1-5; D remains ambiguous. Trimming left V 3 bases short and J 4 bases short, with 16 bases between. Looked up from germline, CDR1 is MGHRA and CDR2 is YSYEKL. There are 16 residues in the CDR3. DNA of the CDR3: TGCGCCAGCAGCCATGCCCCGGCGGGCCCTAATCAGCCCCAGCATTTT. Translation gives CASSHAPAGPNQPQHF.

Only one count was recorded for this clone. The chain couples TRBV7-9 to TRBJ1-3; tentative D call: TRBD1 (5 bases). The CDR3 covers 14 residues. Per the germline V gene, CDR1 is SEHNR and CDR2 is FQNEAQ (reference sequence). V was trimmed by 5 bases and J by 1 base, leaving 9 bases between them. CDR3 amino acids: CASSQAGSGNTIYF. The CDR3 region has the DNA TGTGCCAGCAGCCAAGCAGGGTCTGGAAACACCATATATTTT.

The CDR3 protein is CAISEGTGEVVLRAFF. The CDR3 DNA follows: TGTGCCATCAGTGAGGGGACAGGGGAAGTCGTTCTAAGAGCTTTCTTT. The V and J genes are TRBV10-3 and TRBJ1-1, with 10 bases aligning to TRBD1. Trimming cost V 2 bases and J 10 bases; bases outside gene matches: 13. The germline gives CDR1 ENHRY, CDR2 SYGVKD. The CDR3 loop spans 16 amino acids.

Only a few counts were recorded for this clone. This chain joins TRBV6-1 and TRBJ1-5; the D is unclear. This CDR3 contains 16 residues. Germline lookup yields CDR1 MNHNS and CDR2 SASEGT. The ends were cut back, 2 bases at V and 1 base at J, with 12 bases in the middle. The CDR3 region has the DNA TGTGCCAGCAGTGAATTGCCGGGAGGGAGCAATCAGCCCCAGCATTTT. It encodes CASSELPGGSNQPQHF.

V usage is TRBV25-1 and J usage is TRBJ1-6; TRBD1 matches 7 bases. From germline, CDR1 is MGHDK and CDR2 SYGVNS. The CDR3 is made up of 15 amino acids. J lost 10 bases, V lost 1 base, and 7 bases had no gene match. In DNA, the CDR3 is TGTGCCAGCAGTGAATCGCTAGACAGGGTATCACCCCTCCACTTT. It specifies CASSESLDRVSPLHF.

In this sample, this clone turned up once. The chain has TRBV10-3 and TRBJ2-7, with TRBD1 matching over 8 bases. The CDR3 totals 16 residues. Unmatched junction bases numbered 10, after V lost 0 bases and J lost 6 bases. The germline V gene has CDR1 ENHRY and CDR2 SYGVKD. The CDR3 region has the DNA TGTGCCATCAGTGAGTCTACAGGGGGGAATTATTGCGAGCAGTACTTC. It translates to CAISESTGGNYCEQYF.